The clone carrying this T cell receptor (beta chain) was recorded only once. The source of the sample is a study of blood T cell repertoires in COVID-19. In the study overall: Specimens from acute and convalescent COVID-19 originated in the United States, Italy and Spain.

In the study's own analysis: Counts of nucleated cells, estimated from reference gene primer amplification, were obtained. Produced via immunoSEQ multiplex PCR; TCRdb's table is partial and in-frame only. V and J calls and clone size are given by that table; D and trimming were obtained from the DNA. Among about 200,000 clones, roughly 80% were seen once, and the ten largest hold about 5%. CDR3 length equals 12 residues. The V and J ends lost 0 bases and 6 bases respectively, with 4 bases between them. Germline V gene data show CDR1 as SGHRS and CDR2 as YFSETQ. All enrollees were roughly 18 to 89 years old and from roughly 26 US areas. Self-reported history from a screening survey and questionnaire set each donor's cohort.

The chain recombines TRBV5-1 with TRBJ2-1; no definite D call. The sequence derives from a woman aged 55-75 years with acute COVID-19. What was sequenced was PBMCs or T cells enriched from blood (not recorded which). This chain's CDR3 is CASSLDRNEQFF. As DNA, the CDR3 is TGCGCCAGCAGCTTGGATCGCAATGAGCAGTTCTTC.